The present T cell receptor beta chain was sequenced within a study of blood T cell repertoires in COVID-19. Germline assignment: CDR1 SGHNT and CDR2 YYREEE (reference sequence). This CDR3 has 13 residues. The ends lost 4 bases at V and 8 bases at J; junction bases unmatched: 5. Sequenced by immunoSEQ multiplex PCR; TCRdb stores in-frame clones only, minus some. The sample has tens of thousands of clones, 82% seen once; the top ten hold 1.2%. Sequenced material: peripheral blood. The clonotype comes from a woman of 80 years or more with acute or convalescent COVID-19. The V gene is TRBV5-4, the J gene TRBJ2-1, with 8 bases fitting TRBD1. The CDR3 reads CASSPDRADEQFF. For the CDR3, the DNA is TGTGCCAGCAGCCCGGACAGGGCGGATGAGCAGTTCTTC. The full variable domain, its missing parts supplied by reference TRBV5-4 and TRBJ2-1, is ETGVTQSPTHLIKTRGQQVTLRCSSQSGHNTVSWYQQALGQGPQFIFQYYREEENGRGNFPPRFSGLQFPNYSSELNVNALELDDSALYLCASSPDRADEQFFGPGTRLTVL.